What follows are 21 T cell receptor beta chains derived from one specimen sequenced in a study of T-cell reconstitution after alpha-beta-depleted transplantation in children (dated by TCRdb to 2016 to 2018). The library came from PCR. TCRdb shows the sequencer as Illumina HiSeq 2500. TCR library preparation used molecular barcoding, with unique molecular identifiers applied to normalize quantification of the TCRbeta repertoire. Using fastp trimming at Q25 and MiXCR clonotype assembly, TCRdb reanalyzed the public sequencing data and kept in-frame beta chains. Each entry merges the rows of one CDR3 protein and shows their most common DNA and genes. A total of about 540,000 distinct CDR3 sequences appear in this sample, around 20% of them only once. Approximately 3% of the sample goes to the ten largest clones. This sample comprised PBMCs from the stem cell graft donor, obtained from the stem cell graft. These receptors were collected from a human donor who donated a stem cell graft to a child with acute lymphoblastic leukemia.

This clonotype was observed a few times. The chain links TRBV9 to TRBJ2-3; D is perhaps TRBD2 (6 bases). Germline CDR1 and CDR2: SGDLS and YYNGEE. This CDR3 is 14 amino acids long. The V end lost 2 bases, the J end lost 2 bases, and 9 bases lay between the germline ends. The CDR3 reads CASSVAGYTDTQYF. Here the CDR3 DNA reads TGTGCCAGCAGCGTTGCGGGGTACACAGATACGCAGTATTTT. The full variable domain, completed using reference TRBV9 and TRBJ2-3, is DSGVTQTPKHLITATGQRVTLRCSPRSGDLSVYWYQQSLDQGLQFLIQYYNGEERAKGNILERFSAQQFPDLHSELNLSSLELGDSALYFCASSVAGYTDTQYFGPGTRLTVL.

This clonotype turned up a few times. The rearrangement joins TRBV15 to TRBJ2-1, with 9 positions matching TRBD2. Germline V gene sequence: CDR1 LNHNV, CDR2 YYDKDF (reference sequence). CDR3 length equals 17 residues. The ends lost 5 bases at V and 7 bases at J; junction bases unmatched: 15. The CDR3 loop is CATSPPNIAGARNEQFF. CDR3 sequence (DNA): TGTGCCACCAGCCCCCCGAATATAGCGGGGGCACGGAATGAGCAGTTCTTC.

In this sample, this clonotype turned up a few times. The gene calls are TRBV15 and TRBJ2-1; 10 nucleotides agree with TRBD1. V lost 3 bases, J lost 6 bases, and 11 bases stayed unmatched. From germline, CDR1 is LNHNV and CDR2 YYDKDF (reference sequence). The CDR3 loop spans 17 amino acids. As DNA, the CDR3 is TGTGCCACCAGCAGCCTATCTCGAGGGACAGGGGTCAATGAGCAGTTCTTC. It codes for CATSSLSRGTGVNEQFF.

Many counts were recorded for this clonotype. The V gene is TRBV21-1, the J gene TRBJ2-7; TRBD1 reflects the table's D call only, with no check against the DNA. TRBV21-1 is given as a pseudogene. The CDR3 is 15 amino acids. The CDR3 region is CASSKRSGNSYEQYF. The CDR3 bases are TGTGCCAGCAGCAAAAGGTCAGGGAATAGCTACGAGCAGTACTTC.

The V gene is TRBV29-1, the J gene TRBJ2-1; TRBD1 matches at 7 bases. The CDR3 runs to 16 residues. V was pared by 3 bases and J by 3 bases, with 11 bases of the junction left unmatched. CDR1 and CDR2 (germline): SQVTM, ANQGSEA. CDR3 bases: TGCAGCGTTGATATCCCAGGGGGTCAGCGCTACAATGAGCAGTTCTTC. Translated: CSVDIPGGQRYNEQFF.

CDR3 DNA sequence: TGTGCCAGCAGTCCCTTCGGACTAGCGGGCAATGAGCAGTTCTTC. It translates to CASSPFGLAGNEQFF. This chain links TRBV6-1 with TRBJ2-1, with 11 nucleotides matching TRBD2. V shed 5 bases and J 6 bases; nucleotides not matched to a gene: 6. The germline CDR1 and CDR2 sequences are MNHNS and SASEGT. This CDR3 has 15 residues.

V and J are TRBV7-2 and TRBJ1-5, with a weak D call TRBD1 (6 bases). CDR1 SGHTA and CDR2 FQGNSA come from the germline V gene. Between the trimmed V and J ends, which lost 5 bases and 3 bases, there was a span of 14 bases. The CDR3 runs to 15 residues. The CDR3: CASSPSRGSNQPQHF. The CDR3 DNA reads as TGTGCCAGCAGCCCATCGAGGGGGTCCAATCAGCCCCAGCATTTT. Full variable domain (rest looked up from reference TRBV7-2 and TRBJ1-5): GAGVSQSPSNKVTEKGKDVELRCDPISGHTALYWYRQSLGQGLEFLIYFQGNSAPDKSGLPSDRFSAERTGGSVSTLTIQRTQQEDSAVYLCASSPSRGSNQPQHFGDGTRLSIL.

This clonotype was seen only a few times. This chain connects TRBV29-1 to TRBJ1-1; TRBD1 is a possible D gene (5 bases). The CDR3 runs 13 residues. The germline V and J ends were trimmed by 6 bases and 1 base, with 12 bases remaining between them. Germline CDR1 reads SQVTM; CDR2 reads ANQGSEA. Written as DNA, the CDR3 is TGCAGCGTGGTGGGACTTTCGAACACTGAAGCTTTCTTT. Its protein is CSVVGLSNTEAFF.

This clonotype was seen a handful of times. J is TRBJ2-7 and V is TRBV6-5, with 8 bases that match TRBD1. The CDR3 has 14 amino acids. Germline assignment: CDR1 MNHEY and CDR2 SVGAGI. The V gene end was trimmed by 7 bases and the J gene end by 2 bases; junction bases not matched to a gene: 7. The CDR3 here is CASKKQGGTYEQYF. Here the CDR3 DNA reads TGTGCCAGCAAAAAACAGGGGGGTACCTACGAGCAGTACTTC.

V gene TRBV6-4 combines with J gene TRBJ1-1, with D possibly matching TRBD1 (6 bases). Between the trimmed V and J ends, which lost 4 bases and 0 bases, there was a span of 15 bases. CDR3 length equals 16 residues. Germline V CDR1 and CDR2: MRHNA, SNTAGT. The CDR3 spells CASSVSLTGMNTEAFF. In nucleotides, the CDR3 is TGTGCCAGCAGTGTAAGTTTAACAGGGATGAACACTGAAGCTTTCTTT.

This clonotype was found a few times. The chain couples TRBV12-3 or TRBV12-4 to TRBJ1-1, with a possible D match to TRBD1 (5 bases). The germline V and J ends were trimmed by 7 bases and 5 bases, with 11 bases remaining between them. The CDR3 is made up of 12 amino acids. The CDR3 DNA follows: TGTGCCAGCAAAACCGGGGGAACTGAAGCTTTCTTT. This encodes CASKTGGTEAFF.

The chain couples TRBV20-1 to TRBJ2-2; 10 bases match TRBD2. CDR1 is DFQATT, CDR2 SNEGSKA, per germline (reference sequence). This CDR3 region has 16 residues. The trim removed 1 base at V and 6 bases at J, leaving 8 bases unmatched. The CDR3 DNA reads as TGCAGTGCTAGAGGGTTTCTAGCGGGAGTCCCCGGGGAGCTGTTTTTT. This sequence encodes CSARGFLAGVPGELFF.

In its sample, this clonotype was seen a few times. The chain combines TRBV3-1 with TRBJ2-7; D might be TRBD1 or TRBD2, each matching 5 bases. The CDR3 is 15 amino acids. The V gene lost 0 bases and the J gene lost 0 bases, with 9 bases spanning the gap. Germline CDR1 and CDR2: LGHDT and YNNKEL (reference sequence). CDR3 in amino acids: CASSQDMGTSYEQYF. The CDR3 DNA is TGTGCCAGCAGCCAAGATATGGGGACCTCCTACGAGCAGTACTTC.

V and J are TRBV29-1 and TRBJ1-5, with D possibly being TRBD1 (5 bases). V lost 4 bases and J lost 3, with 10 bases in between. Germline values: CDR1 SQVTM, CDR2 ANQGSEA. The CDR3 loop spans 13 amino acids. The CDR3 protein is CSVAGAANQPQHF. CDR3 nucleotides: TGCAGCGTTGCTGGGGCTGCCAATCAGCCCCAGCATTTT.

This clonotype was seen more than once but under ten times. The chain recombines TRBV27 with TRBJ2-7; D is possibly TRBD1 (6 bases). The CDR3 contains 15 residues. CDR1 is MNHEY and CDR2 is SMNVEV in the germline V gene (reference sequence). The ends were cut back, 4 bases at V and 3 bases at J, with 16 bases in the middle. The CDR3 is CASSSRQERNYEQYF. The CDR3 bases are TGTGCCAGCAGTTCTCGACAGGAGCGGAACTACGAGCAGTACTTC.

The gene calls are TRBV5-6 and TRBJ2-1; TRBD2 agrees at 14 bases. CDR1 is SGHDT, CDR2 YYEEEE, per germline. J gave up 1 base and V 4 bases, and 10 bases lay outside the gene matches. This CDR3 has 19 amino acids. CDR3 nucleotide sequence: TGTGCCAGCAGCCGGGGACTAGCGGGAGCTTTGATGTCCTACAATGAGCAGTTCTTC. It yields the protein CASSRGLAGALMSYNEQFF.

The chain employs TRBV12-3 or TRBV12-4 and TRBJ2-5; a weak D match, TRBD2 (5 bases). The CDR3 totals 13 residues. The ends were cut back, 5 bases at V and 5 bases at J, with 12 bases in the middle. CDR3 amino acids: CASSTGSWETQYF. CDR3 DNA: TGTGCCAGCAGTACGGGGTCCTGGGAGACCCAGTACTTC.

This clonotype was observed many times. A junction end diverges from the germline sequence, so it may reflect a read error. V usage is TRBV5-1 and J usage is TRBJ2-1; D uncertain. The CDR3 sequence is 11 residues long. The germline V gene encodes CDR1 SGHRS and CDR2 YFSETQ. As DNA, the CDR3 is TGTGCCAGCAGCTTCCACAATGAGCAGTTCTTC. It specifies CASSFHNEQFF.

This sequence joins TRBV20-1 and TRBJ2-3; D is possibly TRBD2 (5 bases). From germline, CDR1 is DFQATT and CDR2 SNEGSKA (reference sequence). V lost 4 bases and J 2 bases, leaving 25 bases between the germline ends. The CDR3 extends over 18 amino acids. In DNA form, the CDR3 reads TGCAGTGCTACCGAATTACTCCGGAGGTCCCCGGACACAGATACGCAGTATTTT. Translation: CSATELLRRSPDTDTQYF.

The CDR3 DNA is TGCGCCAGCACCTCCGATGGGAGGAACACAGGGGTTAAGGAAAAACTGTTTTTT. Amino acids: CASTSDGRNTGVKEKLFF. The chain is built from TRBV5-1 and TRBJ1-4; 7 nucleotides align to TRBD1. Per the germline V gene, CDR1 is SGHRS and CDR2 is YFSETQ. This CDR3 is 18 amino acids long. After removal of 6 bases from V and 8 bases from J, the junction contained 22 bases not matched to a gene.

The V call is TRBV29-1, the J call TRBJ2-3, with D possibly being TRBD2 (6 bases). V was cut by 3 bases and J by 1 base, with 23 bases left in between. Germline assignment: CDR1 SQVTM and CDR2 ANQGSEA. This CDR3 has 18 residues. Here the CDR3 DNA reads TGCAGCGTTGAGAAATATACGGCGGGGAGCGGAGGCACAGATACGCAGTATTTT. Translation: CSVEKYTAGSGGTDTQYF.